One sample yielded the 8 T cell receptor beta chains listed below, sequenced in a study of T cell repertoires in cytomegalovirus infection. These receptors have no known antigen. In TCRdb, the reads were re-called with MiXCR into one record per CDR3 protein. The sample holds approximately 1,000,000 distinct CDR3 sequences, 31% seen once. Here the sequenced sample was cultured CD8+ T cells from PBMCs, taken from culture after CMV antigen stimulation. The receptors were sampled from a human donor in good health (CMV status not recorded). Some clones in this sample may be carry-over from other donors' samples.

Here the CDR3 reads CASSPSKSGTGAFF. The CDR3 nucleotides read TGTGCCAGCAGCCCCTCCAAATCGGGGACAGGAGCTTTCTTT. This chain joins TRBV9 and TRBJ1-1; 8 bases map to TRBD1. CDR3 size: 14 residues. Germline CDR1 and CDR2: SGDLS and YYNGEE. V dropped 4 bases and J dropped 10; count of bases not matched to a gene: 12.

In DNA form, the CDR3 reads TGTGCCACCAGTGGTTCCCCGCGGGACAGCTTTCTGAGCTCCTACAATGAGCAGTTCTTC. It codes for CATSGSPRDSFLSSYNEQFF. V and J are TRBV24-1 and TRBJ2-1; perhaps TRBD1 as D (7 bases). V shed 5 bases and J shed 0 bases, with 25 bases lying between them. The CDR3 length is 20 residues. Germline CDR1 reads KGHDR; CDR2 reads SFDVKD.

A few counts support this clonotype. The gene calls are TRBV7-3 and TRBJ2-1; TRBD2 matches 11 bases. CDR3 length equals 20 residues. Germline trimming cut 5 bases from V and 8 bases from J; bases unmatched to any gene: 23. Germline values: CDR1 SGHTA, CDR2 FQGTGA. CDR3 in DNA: TGTGCCAGCAGCCCCTCGACAGGGGCCATAGCGGGGGGGCCTGCCGATGAGCAGTTCTTC. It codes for CASSPSTGAIAGGPADEQFF.

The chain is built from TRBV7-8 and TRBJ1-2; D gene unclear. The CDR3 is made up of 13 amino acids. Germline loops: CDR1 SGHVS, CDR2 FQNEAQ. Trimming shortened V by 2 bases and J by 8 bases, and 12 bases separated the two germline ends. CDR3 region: CASSLHKRWGYTF. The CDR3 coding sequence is TGTGCCAGCAGCTTACACAAAAGGTGGGGCTACACCTTC. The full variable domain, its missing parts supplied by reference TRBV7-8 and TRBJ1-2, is GAGVSQSPRYKVAKRGQDVALRCDPISGHVSLFWYQQALGQGPEFLTYFQNEAQLDKSGLPSDRFFAERPEGSVSTLKIQRTQQEDSAVYLCASSLHKRWGYTFGSGTRLTVV.

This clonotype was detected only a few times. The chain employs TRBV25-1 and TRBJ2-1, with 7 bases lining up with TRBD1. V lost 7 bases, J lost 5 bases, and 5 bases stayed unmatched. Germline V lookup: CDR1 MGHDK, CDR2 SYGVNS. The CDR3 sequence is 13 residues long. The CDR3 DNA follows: TGTGCCAGCAAACCGGGACAGAACAATGAGCAGTTCTTC. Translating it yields CASKPGQNNEQFF. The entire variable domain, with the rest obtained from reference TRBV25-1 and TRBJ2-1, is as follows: EADIYQTPRYLVIGTGKKITLECSQTMGHDKMYWYQQDPGMELHLIHYSYGVNSTEKGDLSSESTVSRIRTEHFPLTLESARPSHTSQYLCASKPGQNNEQFFGPGTRLTVL.

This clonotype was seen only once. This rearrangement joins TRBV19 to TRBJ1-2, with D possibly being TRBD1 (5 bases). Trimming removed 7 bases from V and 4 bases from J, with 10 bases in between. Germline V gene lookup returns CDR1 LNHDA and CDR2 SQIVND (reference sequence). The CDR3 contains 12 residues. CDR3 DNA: TGTGCCAGTAATCAGGGCCCCTATGGCTACACCTTC. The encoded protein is CASNQGPYGYTF. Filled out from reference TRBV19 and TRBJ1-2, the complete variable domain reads DGGITQSPKYLFRKEGQNVTLSCEQNLNHDAMYWYRQDPGQGLRLIYYSQIVNDFQKGDIAEGYSVSREKKESFPLTVTSAQKNPTAFYLCASNQGPYGYTFGSGTRLTVV.

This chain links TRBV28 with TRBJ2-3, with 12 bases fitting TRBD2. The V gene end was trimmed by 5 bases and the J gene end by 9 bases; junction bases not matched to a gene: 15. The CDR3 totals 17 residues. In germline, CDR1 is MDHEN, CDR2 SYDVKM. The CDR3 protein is CASSSSHASGGAGTQYF. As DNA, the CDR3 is TGTGCCAGCAGTAGTAGCCACGCTAGCGGGGGGGCCGGCACGCAGTATTTT.

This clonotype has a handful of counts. CDR3 sequence: CASSTERGSTDTQYF. DNA of the CDR3: TGTGCCAGCAGCACAGAGCGGGGTTCGACAGATACGCAGTATTTT. The chain couples TRBV7-9 to TRBJ2-3; 7 bases agree with TRBD2. Germline values: CDR1 SEHNR, CDR2 FQNEAQ (reference sequence). Trimming cost V 5 bases and J 3 bases; bases outside gene matches: 8. The CDR3 is made up of 15 amino acids.